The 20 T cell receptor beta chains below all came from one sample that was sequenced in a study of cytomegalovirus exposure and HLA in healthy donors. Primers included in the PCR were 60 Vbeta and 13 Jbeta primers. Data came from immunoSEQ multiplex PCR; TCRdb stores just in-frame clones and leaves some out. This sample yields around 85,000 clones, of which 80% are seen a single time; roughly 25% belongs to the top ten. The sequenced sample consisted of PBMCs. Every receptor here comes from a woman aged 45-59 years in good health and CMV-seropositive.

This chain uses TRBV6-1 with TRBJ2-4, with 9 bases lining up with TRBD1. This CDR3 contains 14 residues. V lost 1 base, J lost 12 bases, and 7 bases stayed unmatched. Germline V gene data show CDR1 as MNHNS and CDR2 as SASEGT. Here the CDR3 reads CASSEVPGQGSQYF. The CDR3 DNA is TGTGCCAGCAGTGAAGTCCCGGGACAGGGCTCTCAGTACTTC.

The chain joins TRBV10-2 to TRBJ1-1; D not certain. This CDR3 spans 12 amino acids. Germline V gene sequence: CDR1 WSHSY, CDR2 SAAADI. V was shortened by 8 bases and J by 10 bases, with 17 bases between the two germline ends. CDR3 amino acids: CASSPLVFGAFF. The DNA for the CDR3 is TGCGCCAGCTCACCCTTGGTATTCGGAGCTTTCTTT.

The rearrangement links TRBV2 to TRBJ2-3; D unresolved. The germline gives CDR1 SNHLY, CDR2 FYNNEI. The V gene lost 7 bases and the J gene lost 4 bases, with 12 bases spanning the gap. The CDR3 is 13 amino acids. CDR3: CASILDGPDTQYF. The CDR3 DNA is TGTGCCAGCATCCTAGATGGTCCAGATACGCAGTATTTT.

CDR3 sequence: CASSFTGSNEKLFF. In DNA form, the CDR3 reads TGTGCCTCGAGCTTCACCGGGTCTAATGAAAAACTGTTTTTT. The chain recombines TRBV30 with TRBJ1-4; no clear D. CDR3 length: 14 residues. Trimming removed 7 bases from V and 3 bases from J, with 15 bases in between. The V gene's germline CDR1 is GTSNPN and CDR2 SVGIG (reference sequence).

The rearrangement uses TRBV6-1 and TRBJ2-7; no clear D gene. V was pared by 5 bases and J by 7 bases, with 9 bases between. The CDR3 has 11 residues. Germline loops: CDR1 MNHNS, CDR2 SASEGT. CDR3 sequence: CASSYIGEQYF. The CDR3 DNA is TGTGCCAGCAGTTACATCGGGGAGCAGTACTTC.

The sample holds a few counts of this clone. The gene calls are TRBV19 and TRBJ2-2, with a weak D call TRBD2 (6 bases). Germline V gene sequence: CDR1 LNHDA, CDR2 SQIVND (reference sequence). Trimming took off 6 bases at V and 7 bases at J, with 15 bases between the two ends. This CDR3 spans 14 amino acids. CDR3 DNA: TGTGCCAGTAGCCCGGTCCCGCGGGGCGGGGAGCTGTTTTTT. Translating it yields CASSPVPRGGELFF. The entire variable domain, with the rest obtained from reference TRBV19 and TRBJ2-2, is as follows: DGGITQSPKYLFRKEGQNVTLSCEQNLNHDAMYWYRQDPGQGLRLIYYSQIVNDFQKGDIAEGYSVSREKKESFPLTVTSAQKNPTAFYLCASSPVPRGGELFFGEGSRLTVL.

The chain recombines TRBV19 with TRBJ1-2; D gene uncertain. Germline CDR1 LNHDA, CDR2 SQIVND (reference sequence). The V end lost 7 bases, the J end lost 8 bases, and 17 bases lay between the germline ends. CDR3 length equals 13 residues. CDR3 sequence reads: CASTMGGRRGYTF. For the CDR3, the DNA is TGTGCCAGTACCATGGGAGGACGTCGGGGCTACACCTTC.

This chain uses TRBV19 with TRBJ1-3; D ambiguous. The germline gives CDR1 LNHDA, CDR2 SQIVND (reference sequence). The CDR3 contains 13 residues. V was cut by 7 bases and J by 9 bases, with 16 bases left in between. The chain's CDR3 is CASKNSLEGTIYF. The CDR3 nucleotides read TGTGCCAGTAAGAACAGCTTGGAGGGCACCATATATTTT.

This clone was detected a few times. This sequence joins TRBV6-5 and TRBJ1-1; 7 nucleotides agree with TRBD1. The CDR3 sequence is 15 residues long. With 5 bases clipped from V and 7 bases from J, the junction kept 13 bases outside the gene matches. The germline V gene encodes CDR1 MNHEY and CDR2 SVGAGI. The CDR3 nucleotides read TGTGCCAGCAGTCCCCCATCCCACGGACAGGTTGAAGCTTTCTTT. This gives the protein CASSPPSHGQVEAFF.

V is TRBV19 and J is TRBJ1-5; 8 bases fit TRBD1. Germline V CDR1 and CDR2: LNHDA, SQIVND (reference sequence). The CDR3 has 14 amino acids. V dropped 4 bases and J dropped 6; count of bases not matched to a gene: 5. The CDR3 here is CASSTHRGVQPQHF. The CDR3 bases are TGTGCCAGTAGTACTCACAGGGGGGTTCAGCCCCAGCATTTT. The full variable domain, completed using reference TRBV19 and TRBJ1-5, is DGGITQSPKYLFRKEGQNVTLSCEQNLNHDAMYWYRQDPGQGLRLIYYSQIVNDFQKGDIAEGYSVSREKKESFPLTVTSAQKNPTAFYLCASSTHRGVQPQHFGDGTRLSIL.

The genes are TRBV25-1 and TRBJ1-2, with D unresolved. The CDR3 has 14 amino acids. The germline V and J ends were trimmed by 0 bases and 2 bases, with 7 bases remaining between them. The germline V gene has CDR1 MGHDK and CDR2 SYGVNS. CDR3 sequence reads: CASSEYSVNYGYTF. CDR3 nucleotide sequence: TGTGCCAGCAGTGAATATAGTGTCAACTATGGCTACACCTTC.

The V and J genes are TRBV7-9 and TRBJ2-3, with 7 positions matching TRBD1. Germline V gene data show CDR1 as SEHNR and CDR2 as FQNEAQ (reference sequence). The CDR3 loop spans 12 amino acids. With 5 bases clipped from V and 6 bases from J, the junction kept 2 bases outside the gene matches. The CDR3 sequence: CASSPQGDTQYF. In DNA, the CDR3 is TGTGCCAGCAGCCCACAGGGGGATACGCAGTATTTT. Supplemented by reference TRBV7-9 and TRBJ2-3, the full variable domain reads DTGVSQNPRHKITKRGQNVTFRCDPISEHNRLYWYRQTLGQGPEFLTYFQNEAQLEKSRLLSDRFSAERPKGSFSTLEIQRTEQGDSAMYLCASSPQGDTQYFGPGTRLTVL.

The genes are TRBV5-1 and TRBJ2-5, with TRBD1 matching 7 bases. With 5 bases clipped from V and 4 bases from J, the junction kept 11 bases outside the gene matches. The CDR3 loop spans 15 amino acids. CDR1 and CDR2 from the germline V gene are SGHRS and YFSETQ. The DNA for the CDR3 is TGCGCCAGCAGTTCCGGGACAGCGCCCGGAGAGACCCAGTACTTC. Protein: CASSSGTAPGETQYF.

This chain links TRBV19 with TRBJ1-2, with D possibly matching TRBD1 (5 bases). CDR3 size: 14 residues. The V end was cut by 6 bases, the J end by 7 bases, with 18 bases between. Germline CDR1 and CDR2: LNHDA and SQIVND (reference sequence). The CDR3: CASSPRQGLGGYTF. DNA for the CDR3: TGTGCCAGTAGCCCCCGGCAGGGACTGGGTGGCTACACCTTC.

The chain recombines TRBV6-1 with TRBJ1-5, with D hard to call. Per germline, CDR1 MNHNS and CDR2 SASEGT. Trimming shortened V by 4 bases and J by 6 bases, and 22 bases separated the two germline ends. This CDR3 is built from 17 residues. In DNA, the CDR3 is TGTGCCAGCAGTGCCACCGGCGGGTTCAGGCGTGGTCAGCCCCAGCATTTT. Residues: CASSATGGFRRGQPQHF.

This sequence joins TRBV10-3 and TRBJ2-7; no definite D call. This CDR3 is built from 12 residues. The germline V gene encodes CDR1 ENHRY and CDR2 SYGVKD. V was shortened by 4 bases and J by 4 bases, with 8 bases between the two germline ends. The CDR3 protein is CAISAGVYEQYF. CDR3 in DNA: TGTGCCATCAGTGCCGGAGTATACGAGCAGTACTTC.

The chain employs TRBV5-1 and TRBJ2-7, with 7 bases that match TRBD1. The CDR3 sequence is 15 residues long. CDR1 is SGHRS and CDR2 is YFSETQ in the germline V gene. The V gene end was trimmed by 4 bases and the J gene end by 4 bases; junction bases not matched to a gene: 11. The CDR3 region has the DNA TGCGCCAGCAGCCCCCGAGTTGGGACAGATTACGAGCAGTACTTC. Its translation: CASSPRVGTDYEQYF.

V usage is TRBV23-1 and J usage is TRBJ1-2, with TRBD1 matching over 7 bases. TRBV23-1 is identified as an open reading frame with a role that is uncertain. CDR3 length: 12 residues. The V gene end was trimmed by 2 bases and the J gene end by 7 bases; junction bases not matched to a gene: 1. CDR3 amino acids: CASSQQGGGYTF. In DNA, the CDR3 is TGCGCCAGCAGTCAACAGGGGGGTGGCTACACCTTC.

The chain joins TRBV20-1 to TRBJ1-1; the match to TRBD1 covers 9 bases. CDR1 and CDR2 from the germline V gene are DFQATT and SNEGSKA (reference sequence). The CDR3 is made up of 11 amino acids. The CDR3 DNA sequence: TGCAGCTTGACAGGGGGAGTGGGAGCTTTCTTT. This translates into CSLTGGVGAFF.

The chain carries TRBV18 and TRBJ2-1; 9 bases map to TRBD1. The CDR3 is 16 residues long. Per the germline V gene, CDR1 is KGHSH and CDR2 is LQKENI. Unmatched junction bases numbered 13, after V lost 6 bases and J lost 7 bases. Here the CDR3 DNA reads TGTGCCAGCTCCCAAGGAGGGACAGGGCCCTGGAATGAGCAGTTCTTC. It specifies CASSQGGTGPWNEQFF.